The following is a T cell receptor (beta chain) sequence with its context. V was shortened by 0 bases and J by 2 bases, with 7 bases between the two germline ends. From germline, CDR1 is LGHNA and CDR2 YNFKEQ. The CDR3 is made up of 14 amino acids. Unique molecular identifiers were built into the TCRbeta library. TCRdb passed the PCR reads through MiXCR, listing each CDR3 protein once. The data contain 640,000 or so distinct CDR3 sequences, approximately 15% of them seen just once; the ten biggest clones take up about 1.1%. This sample was taken from a study of T-cell reconstitution after alpha-beta-depleted transplantation in children.

Sequenced here: PBMCs from the stem cell graft donor, sampled from the stem cell graft. The TCR originated in a human donor who donated a stem cell graft to a child with acute myeloid leukemia. The V and J genes are TRBV4-2 and TRBJ1-1; D is ambiguous. CDR3 residues: CASSQDEGNTEAFF. In DNA, the CDR3 is TGTGCCAGCAGCCAAGATGAGGGTAACACTGAAGCTTTCTTT.